The 14 T cell receptor beta chains below all came from one sample that was sequenced in a study of blood T cell repertoires in COVID-19. Only in-frame clones appear in the TCRdb table, and some are missing; sequencing was by immunoSEQ multiplex PCR. Among 60,000 or so clones listed, around four fifths were seen once. Sample: peripheral blood. Source of these receptors: a man aged 25 to 40 with COVID-19, enrolled during active disease.

The chain carries TRBV2 and TRBJ2-1, with D maybe TRBD1 (5 bases). CDR1 is SNHLY, CDR2 FYNNEI, per germline. The CDR3 totals 15 residues. Trimming removed 2 bases at V and 7 bases at J, with 15 bases between. The CDR3 region is CASSERRQGKNEQFF. The CDR3 DNA reads TGTGCCAGCAGTGAAAGGCGGCAGGGTAAGAATGAGCAGTTCTTC.

This clone has more than one count but fewer than ten. The CDR3 reads CASRHRVWPPQHF. CDR3 in DNA: TGTGCCAGCAGGCACAGGGTTTGGCCGCCCCAGCATTTT. The V and J genes are TRBV6-4 and TRBJ1-5; D perhaps matches TRBD1 (6 bases). This CDR3 has 13 residues. Trimming cost V 6 bases and J 9 bases, with 15 bases left between them. Germline CDR1 MRHNA, CDR2 SNTAGT.

The J gene is TRBJ2-7, the V gene TRBV24-1, with D perhaps matching TRBD2 (6 bases). V was clipped by 8 bases and J by 2 bases, with 15 bases between them. Looked up from germline, CDR1 is KGHDR and CDR2 is SFDVKD. CDR3 length: 14 amino acids. The CDR3 loop reads CATTVGRPPYEQYF. CDR3 DNA sequence: TGTGCCACCACAGTGGGGAGGCCACCCTACGAGCAGTACTTC.

This clone was counted between two and nine times. The chain carries TRBV30 and TRBJ2-7, with D unresolved. With 4 bases removed from V and 0 bases from J, the gap between germline ends came to 10 bases. Germline CDR1 and CDR2: GTSNPN and SVGIG (reference sequence). There are 13 residues in the CDR3. CDR3 DNA: TGTGCCTGGAAACAGCCCAGCTCCTACGAGCAGTACTTC. As protein: CAWKQPSSYEQYF.

V gene TRBV5-4 combines with J gene TRBJ2-3; D possibly corresponds to TRBD1 (6 bases). V was shortened by 5 bases and J by 8 bases, with 18 bases between the two germline ends. The CDR3 loop spans 14 amino acids. Per the germline V gene, CDR1 is SGHNT and CDR2 is YYREEE (reference sequence). CDR3 DNA sequence: TGTGCCAGCAGTTCCGAGTCCTCAGGGGTTACGCAGTATTTT. Translation gives CASSSESSGVTQYF.

The rearrangement uses TRBV18 and TRBJ1-5; the match to TRBD1 covers 8 bases. After removal of 3 bases from V and 4 bases from J, the junction contained 2 bases not matched to a gene. The CDR3 has 14 residues. Germline CDR1 KGHSH, CDR2 LQKENI. The CDR3 bases are TGTGCCAGCTCACCGGACAGGGTAAATCAGCCCCAGCATTTT. It encodes CASSPDRVNQPQHF.

V is TRBV2 and J is TRBJ1-1; perhaps TRBD1 as D (6 bases). The ends were cut back, 6 bases at V and 1 base at J, with 12 bases in the middle. Germline assignment: CDR1 SNHLY and CDR2 FYNNEI. The CDR3 sequence is 14 residues long. DNA of the CDR3: TGTGCCAGCAGCGCGACAGGTACGAACACTGAAGCTTTCTTT. The encoded protein is CASSATGTNTEAFF.

This clone came up once. This chain uses TRBV9 with TRBJ1-1; tentatively, D is TRBD1 (6 bases). CDR3 size: 14 residues. Germline loops: CDR1 SGDLS, CDR2 YYNGEE. Trimming left V 1 base short and J 7 bases short, with 14 bases between. The CDR3 reads CASSVKPLGGEAFF. CDR3 DNA: TGTGCCAGCAGCGTAAAGCCTCTAGGGGGTGAAGCTTTCTTT.

This clone was seen only a few times. The chain couples TRBV7-2 to TRBJ2-7, with TRBD2 matching 8 bases. Germline-derived CDR1 and CDR2 are SGHTA and FQGNSA. The CDR3 loop spans 13 amino acids. The junction had 3 bases not matched to a gene; V was cut back by 1 base and J by 7 bases. The CDR3 protein is CASSLGLAREQYF. The DNA of the CDR3 is TGTGCCAGCAGCTTAGGACTAGCGCGGGAGCAGTACTTC. Full variable domain (rest looked up from reference TRBV7-2 and TRBJ2-7): GAGVSQSPSNKVTEKGKDVELRCDPISGHTALYWYRQSLGQGLEFLIYFQGNSAPDKSGLPSDRFSAERTGGSVSTLTIQRTQQEDSAVYLCASSLGLAREQYFGPGTRLTVT.

The chain couples TRBV14 to TRBJ2-2, with D possibly being TRBD1 (6 bases). Per germline, CDR1 SGHDN and CDR2 FVKESK. The CDR3 loop spans 14 amino acids. V was clipped by 0 bases and J by 7 bases, with 9 bases between them. CDR3 amino acids: CASSQERGIGELFF. As DNA, the CDR3 is TGTGCCAGCAGCCAAGAAAGGGGGATCGGGGAGCTGTTTTTT. Full variable domain (rest looked up from reference TRBV14 and TRBJ2-2): EAGVTQFPSHSVIEKGQTVTLRCDPISGHDNLYWYRRVMGKEIKFLLHFVKESKQDESGMPNNRFLAERTGGTYSTLKVQPAELEDSGVYFCASSQERGIGELFFGEGSRLTVL.

This chain connects TRBV19 to TRBJ1-5; D remains unclear. The CDR3 spans 12 residues. The V and J ends lost 6 bases and 9 bases respectively, with 12 bases between them. Germline CDR1 LNHDA, CDR2 SQIVND (reference sequence). The CDR3 sequence is CASRLTGGPQHF. In DNA, the CDR3 is TGTGCCAGTAGGTTGACCGGAGGGCCCCAGCATTTT.

Only one count was recorded for this clone. The chain employs TRBV5-5 and TRBJ2-7; D is undetermined. Germline V gene sequence: CDR1 SGHKS, CDR2 YYEKEE (reference sequence). This CDR3 region has 15 residues. Trimming pared 3 bases from V and 1 base from J, leaving 14 bases between. CDR3 region: CASSSVVTRSYEQYF. CDR3 in DNA: TGTGCCAGCAGCTCGGTTGTTACCAGGTCCTACGAGCAGTACTTC.

V is TRBV18 and J is TRBJ2-6; 7 bases line up with TRBD1. The ends lost 4 bases at V and 3 bases at J; junction bases unmatched: 3. In germline, CDR1 is KGHSH, CDR2 LQKENI. CDR3 length: 15 amino acids. The CDR3: CASSQPGGGANVLTF. Written as DNA, the CDR3 is TGTGCCAGCTCACAACCAGGGGGTGGGGCCAACGTCCTGACTTTC.

The chain links TRBV21-1 to TRBJ2-5; the listed D gene, TRBD1, was not tested against the DNA. TRBV21-1 is tagged as a pseudogene. The CDR3 loop spans 16 amino acids. The CDR3 region is CASSTPTPGSQETQYF. DNA of the CDR3: TGTGCCAGCAGCACCCCGACCCCAGGCTCTCAAGAGACCCAGTACTTC.